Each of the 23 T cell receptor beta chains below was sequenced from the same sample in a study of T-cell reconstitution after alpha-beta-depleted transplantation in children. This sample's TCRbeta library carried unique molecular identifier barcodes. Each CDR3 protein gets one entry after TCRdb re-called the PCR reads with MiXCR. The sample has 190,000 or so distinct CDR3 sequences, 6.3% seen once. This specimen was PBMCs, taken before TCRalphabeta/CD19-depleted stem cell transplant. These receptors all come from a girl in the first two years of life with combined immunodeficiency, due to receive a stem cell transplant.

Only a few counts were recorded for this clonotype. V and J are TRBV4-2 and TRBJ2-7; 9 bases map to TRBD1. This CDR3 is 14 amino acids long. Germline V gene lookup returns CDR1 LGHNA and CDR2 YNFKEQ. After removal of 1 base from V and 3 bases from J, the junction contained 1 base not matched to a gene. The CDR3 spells CASSQGQGDYEQYF. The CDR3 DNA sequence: TGTGCCAGCAGCCAAGGACAGGGGGACTACGAGCAGTACTTC.

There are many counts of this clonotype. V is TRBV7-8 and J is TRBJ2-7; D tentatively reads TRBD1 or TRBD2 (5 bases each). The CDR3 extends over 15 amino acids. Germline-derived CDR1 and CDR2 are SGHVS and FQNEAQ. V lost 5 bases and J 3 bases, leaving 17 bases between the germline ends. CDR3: CASSPPGPRGYEQYF. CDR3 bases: TGTGCCAGCAGCCCCCCGGGACCCCGGGGCTACGAGCAGTACTTC.

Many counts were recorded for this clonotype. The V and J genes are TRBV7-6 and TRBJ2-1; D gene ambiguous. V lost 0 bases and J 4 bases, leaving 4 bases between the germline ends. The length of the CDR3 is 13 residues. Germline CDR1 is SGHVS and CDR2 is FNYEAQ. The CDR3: CASSLARYNEQFF. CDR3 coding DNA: TGTGCCAGCAGCTTAGCCCGATACAATGAGCAGTTCTTC.

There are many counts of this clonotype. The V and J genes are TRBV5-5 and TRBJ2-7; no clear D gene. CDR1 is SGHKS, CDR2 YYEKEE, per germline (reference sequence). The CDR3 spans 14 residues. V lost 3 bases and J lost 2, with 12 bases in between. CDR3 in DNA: TGTGCCAGCAGCTCCTCAGCGACTGCCTACGAGCAGTACTTC. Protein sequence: CASSSSATAYEQYF. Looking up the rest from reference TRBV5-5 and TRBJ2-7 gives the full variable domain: DAGVTQSPTHLIKTRGQQVTLRCSPISGHKSVSWYQQVLGQGPQFIFQYYEKEERGRGNFPDRFSARQFPNYSSELNVNALLLGDSALYLCASSSSATAYEQYFGPGTRLTVT.

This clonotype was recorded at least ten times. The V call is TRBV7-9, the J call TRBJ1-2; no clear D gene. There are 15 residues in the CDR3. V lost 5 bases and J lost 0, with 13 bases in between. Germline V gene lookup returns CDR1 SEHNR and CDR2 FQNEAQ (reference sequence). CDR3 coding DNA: TGTGCCAGCAGCCTTAACAGATCCTCTAACTATGGCTACACCTTC. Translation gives CASSLNRSSNYGYTF.

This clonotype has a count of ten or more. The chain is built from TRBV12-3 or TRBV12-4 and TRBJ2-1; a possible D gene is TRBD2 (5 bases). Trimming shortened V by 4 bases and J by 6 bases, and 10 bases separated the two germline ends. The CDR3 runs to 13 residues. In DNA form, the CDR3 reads TGTGCCAGCAGTTCCCTACGGGGCAATGAGCAGTTCTTC. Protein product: CASSSLRGNEQFF.

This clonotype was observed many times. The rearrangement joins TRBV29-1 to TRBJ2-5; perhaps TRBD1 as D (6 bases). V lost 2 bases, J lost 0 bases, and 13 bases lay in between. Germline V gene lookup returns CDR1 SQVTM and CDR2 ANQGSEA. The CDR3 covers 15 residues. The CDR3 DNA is TGCAGCGTTGAAACGGGACACGGGAACCAAGAGACCCAGTACTTC. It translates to CSVETGHGNQETQYF.

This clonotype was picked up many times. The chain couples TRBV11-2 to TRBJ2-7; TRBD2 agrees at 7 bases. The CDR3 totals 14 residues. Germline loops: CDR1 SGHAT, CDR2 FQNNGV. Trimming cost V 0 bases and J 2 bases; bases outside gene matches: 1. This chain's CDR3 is CASSLEAGTYEQYF. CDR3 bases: TGTGCCAGCAGCTTAGAAGCGGGGACCTACGAGCAGTACTTC.

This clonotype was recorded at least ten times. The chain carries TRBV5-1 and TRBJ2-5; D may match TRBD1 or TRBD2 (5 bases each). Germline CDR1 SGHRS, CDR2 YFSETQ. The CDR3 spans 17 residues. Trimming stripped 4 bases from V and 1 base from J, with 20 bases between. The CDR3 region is CASSPRDPRMGQETQYF. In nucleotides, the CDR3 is TGCGCCAGCAGCCCGAGGGACCCGCGGATGGGCCAAGAGACCCAGTACTTC.

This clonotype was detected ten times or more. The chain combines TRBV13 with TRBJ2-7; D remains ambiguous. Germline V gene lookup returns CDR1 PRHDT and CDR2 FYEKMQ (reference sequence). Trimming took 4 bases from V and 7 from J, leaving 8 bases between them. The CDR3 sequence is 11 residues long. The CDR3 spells CASSYRREQYF. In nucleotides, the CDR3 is TGTGCCAGCAGCTATCGTCGGGAGCAGTACTTC.

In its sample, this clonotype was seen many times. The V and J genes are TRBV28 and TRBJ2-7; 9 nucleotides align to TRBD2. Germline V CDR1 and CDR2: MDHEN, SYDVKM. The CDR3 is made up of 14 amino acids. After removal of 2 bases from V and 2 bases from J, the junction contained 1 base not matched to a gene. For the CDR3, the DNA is TGTGCCAGCAGTTTAGCGGGGGGGCCCTACGAGCAGTACTTC. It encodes CASSLAGGPYEQYF.

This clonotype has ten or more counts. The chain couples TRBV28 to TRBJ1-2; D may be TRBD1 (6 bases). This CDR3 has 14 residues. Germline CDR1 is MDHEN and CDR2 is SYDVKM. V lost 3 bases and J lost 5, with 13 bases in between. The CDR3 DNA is TGTGCCAGCAGTTTTAGCAGGGGCCCGTATGGCTACACCTTC. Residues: CASSFSRGPYGYTF.

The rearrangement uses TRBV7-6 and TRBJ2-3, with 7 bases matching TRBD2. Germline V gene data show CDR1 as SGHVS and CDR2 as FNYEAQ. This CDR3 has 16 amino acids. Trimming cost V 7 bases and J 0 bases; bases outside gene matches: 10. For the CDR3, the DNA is TGTGCCAGCACCAAACGGGGGGTCGGCAGCACAGATACGCAGTATTTT. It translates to CASTKRGVGSTDTQYF.

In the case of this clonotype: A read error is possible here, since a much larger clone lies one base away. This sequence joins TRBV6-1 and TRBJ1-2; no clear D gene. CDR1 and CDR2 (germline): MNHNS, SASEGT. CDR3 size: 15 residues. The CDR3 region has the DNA TGTGCCAGCAGCTCCTTAGGGAGGCCTAACTATGGCTACCCCTTC. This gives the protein CASSSLGRPNYGYPF.

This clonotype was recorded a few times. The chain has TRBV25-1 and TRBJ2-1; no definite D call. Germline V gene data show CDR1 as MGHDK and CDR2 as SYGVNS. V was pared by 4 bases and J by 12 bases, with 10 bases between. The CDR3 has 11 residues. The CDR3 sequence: CASSVAGPQFF. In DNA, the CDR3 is TGTGCCAGCAGTGTGGCAGGTCCGCAGTTCTTC.

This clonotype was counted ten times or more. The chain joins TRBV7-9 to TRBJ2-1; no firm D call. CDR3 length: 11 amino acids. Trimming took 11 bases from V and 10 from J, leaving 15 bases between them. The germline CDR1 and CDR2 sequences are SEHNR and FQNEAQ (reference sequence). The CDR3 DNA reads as TGTGCCGTAAGGAGCGAACCCGAGCAGTTCTTC. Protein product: CAVRSEPEQFF.

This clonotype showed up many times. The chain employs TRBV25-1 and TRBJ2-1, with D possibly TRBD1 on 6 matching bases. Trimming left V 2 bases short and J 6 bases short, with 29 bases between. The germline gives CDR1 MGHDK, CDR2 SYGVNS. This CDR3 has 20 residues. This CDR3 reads CASSEHIWDVVGPRGNEQFF. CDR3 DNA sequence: TGTGCCAGCAGTGAACATATCTGGGATGTGGTGGGCCCCAGGGGCAATGAGCAGTTCTTC.

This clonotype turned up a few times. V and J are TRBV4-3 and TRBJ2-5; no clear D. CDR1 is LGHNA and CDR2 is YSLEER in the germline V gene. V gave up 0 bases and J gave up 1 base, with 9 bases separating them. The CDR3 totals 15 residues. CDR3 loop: CASSQDGPFQETQYF. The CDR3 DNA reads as TGCGCCAGCAGCCAAGACGGTCCGTTCCAAGAGACCCAGTACTTC.

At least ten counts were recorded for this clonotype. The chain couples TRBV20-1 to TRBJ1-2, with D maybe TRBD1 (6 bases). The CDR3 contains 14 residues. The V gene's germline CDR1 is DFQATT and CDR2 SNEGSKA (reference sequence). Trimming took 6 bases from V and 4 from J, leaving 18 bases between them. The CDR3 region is CSAEVGGRLYGYTF. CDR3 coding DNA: TGCAGTGCCGAGGTTGGGGGCAGGCTCTATGGCTACACCTTC.

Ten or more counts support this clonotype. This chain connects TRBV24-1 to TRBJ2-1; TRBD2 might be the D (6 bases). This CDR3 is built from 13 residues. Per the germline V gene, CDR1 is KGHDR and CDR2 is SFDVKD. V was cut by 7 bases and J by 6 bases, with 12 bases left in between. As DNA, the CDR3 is TGTGCCACCAGCCCCGGGACTCGCAATGAGCAGTTCTTC. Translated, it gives CATSPGTRNEQFF.

In DNA form, the CDR3 reads TGCAGCCACACGACAGGGTCTGGAGAAAAACTGTTTTTT. Translation: CSHTTGSGEKLFF. The chain carries TRBV20-1 and TRBJ1-4, with 7 bases fitting TRBD1. The CDR3 loop spans 13 amino acids. The germline gives CDR1 DFQATT, CDR2 SNEGSKA (reference sequence).

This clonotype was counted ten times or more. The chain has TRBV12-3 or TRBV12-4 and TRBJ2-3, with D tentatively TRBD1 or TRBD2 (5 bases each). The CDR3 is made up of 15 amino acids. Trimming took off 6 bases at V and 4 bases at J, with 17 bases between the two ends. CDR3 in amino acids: CASSRTRGSADTQYF. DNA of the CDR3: TGTGCCAGCAGCCGTACGAGGGGCTCAGCAGATACGCAGTATTTT.

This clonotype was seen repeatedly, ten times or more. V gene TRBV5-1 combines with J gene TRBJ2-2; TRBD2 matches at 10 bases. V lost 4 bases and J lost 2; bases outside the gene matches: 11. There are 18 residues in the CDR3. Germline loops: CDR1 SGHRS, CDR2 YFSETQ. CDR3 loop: CASSQDPLAGANTGELFF. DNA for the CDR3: TGCGCCAGCAGCCAGGATCCCCTAGCGGGAGCCAACACCGGGGAGCTGTTTTTT.